This T cell receptor (beta chain) was recovered during a study of CD8+ T cells in alopecia areata. Study-wide points: Links between baseline CD8+ expansion and response need larger treated cohorts.

RNA extraction was followed by reverse transcription into cDNA, which acted as the sequencing template. The repertoire was sequenced with immunoSEQ multiplex PCR; TCRdb's copy has only in-frame clones and lacks some. The sample gives roughly 60,000 clones, 46% of which show up once; approximately 20% is in the top ten. A note on this clone: The antigen remains unidentified.

Treatment described: oral pan-JAK inhibitor, 5-10 mg twice daily. The germline V gene encodes CDR1 MGHDK and CDR2 SYGVNS. The CDR3 totals 12 residues. V lost 7 bases, J lost 5 bases, and 12 bases lay in between. Sequenced material: CD8+ T cells sorted from blood, taken at approximately week 36, from a patient treated with tofacitinib. The receptor was derived from a human donor with alopecia areata. The chain carries TRBV25-1 and TRBJ2-7; D may be TRBD2 (6 bases). This CDR3 is CASKEGLDEQYF. CDR3 nucleotides: TGTGCCAGCAAGGAGGGGTTGGACGAGCAGTACTTC.